The rows below give T cell receptor beta chains drawn from one sample of a study of Graves' ophthalmopathy and Graves' hyperthyroidism. TCRdb reprocessed the multiplex PCR reads via MiXCR and lists one record per CDR3 protein. The sample yields 350,000 to 400,000 distinct CDR3 sequences, 15% seen once. Source material: peripheral blood. These receptors all come from a woman aged 18 to 35 with stable Graves' hyperthyroidism. The CDR3 runs from the conserved cysteine through the conserved F or W. The D gene is left open where the match is weak. Size values are once, few and many counts, or a class for expanded clones, and some rows have none.

CDR3 DNA: TGTGCCAGCAGCAAGAGGGGGAACTCCTACGAGCAGTACTTC
CDR3 protein: CASSKRGNSYEQYF
J gene: TRBJ2-7
clone size: -
D gene: -
V gene: TRBV6-2/TRBV6-3

CDR3 DNA: TGTGCCAGCAGTTGGACTCGAAGGCAGGGCTATGGCTACACCTTC
CDR3 protein: CASSWTRRQGYGYTF
J gene: TRBJ1-2
clone size: -
D gene: -
V gene: TRBV6-5

CDR3 DNA: TGTGCCAGCCGCTTACAGGTCCAAGAGACCCAGTACTTC
CDR3 protein: CASRLQVQETQYF
J gene: TRBJ2-5
clone size: -
D gene: -
V gene: TRBV27

CDR3 DNA: TGCAGCGTTGGGGTCCGGGGAAGGCTGGCTGGCTACACCTTC
CDR3 protein: CSVGVRGRLAGYTF
J gene: TRBJ1-2
clone size: many
D gene: -
V gene: TRBV29-1

CDR3 DNA: TGTGCCAGCAGTCGGATGACAGGCCACTCCTACGAGCAGTACTTC
CDR3 protein: CASSRMTGHSYEQYF
J gene: TRBJ2-7
clone size: many
D gene: -
V gene: TRBV12-3/TRBV12-4

CDR3 DNA: TGTGCCAGCTACGCAGGAATGACTGGCTACACCTTC
CDR3 protein: CASYAGMTGYTF
J gene: TRBJ1-2
clone size: many
D gene: -
V gene: TRBV12-3/TRBV12-4

CDR3 DNA: TGTGCCAGTAGTCATCCGGGACAGGGGGGAGAGACCCAGTACTTC
CDR3 protein: CASSHPGQGGETQYF
J gene: TRBJ2-5
clone size: many
D gene: TRBD1
V gene: TRBV19

CDR3 DNA: TGTGCCAGCAGCTCTAGGGCTAACAGGGAGGAAGGATACTATGGCTACACCTTC
CDR3 protein: CASSSRANREEGYYGYTF
J gene: TRBJ1-2
clone size: many
D gene: -
V gene: TRBV11-1

CDR3 DNA: TGTGCCAGCTCCCGAGCCCGGACCCAGTACTTC
CDR3 protein: CASSRARTQYF
J gene: TRBJ2-5
clone size: many
D gene: -
V gene: TRBV28

CDR3 DNA: TGTGCTAGTGCCCTGGACAGTTACACTGAAGCTTTCTTT
CDR3 protein: CASALDSYTEAFF
J gene: TRBJ1-1
clone size: many
D gene: -
V gene: TRBV12-5

CDR3 DNA: TGTGCCAGCAGTCGAGCGGGGGGCCAGCCCCAGCATTTT
CDR3 protein: CASSRAGGQPQHF
J gene: TRBJ1-5
clone size: many
D gene: -
V gene: TRBV7-8

CDR3 DNA: TGTGCCAGCAGCTTACGAAGGCTAGGAAACACCATATATTTT
CDR3 protein: CASSLRRLGNTIYF
J gene: TRBJ1-3
clone size: many
D gene: -
V gene: TRBV11-2

CDR3 DNA: TGCGCCAGCAGCCCCGACAGGGTAGGGACTGAAGCTTTCTTT
CDR3 protein: CASSPDRVGTEAFF
J gene: TRBJ1-1
clone size: many
D gene: TRBD1
V gene: TRBV4-1

CDR3 DNA: TGCGCCAGCAGCTTCGGGACAGGGACGGGGAATGAGCAGTTCTTC
CDR3 protein: CASSFGTGTGNEQFF
J gene: TRBJ2-1
clone size: few
D gene: TRBD1
V gene: TRBV5-1

CDR3 DNA: TGCAGCGTTGATGGTGTTTACACTGAAGCTTTCTTT
CDR3 protein: CSVDGVYTEAFF
J gene: TRBJ1-1
clone size: many
D gene: -
V gene: TRBV29-1

CDR3 DNA: TGTGCCACCAGTGATTTGCCGATTATTCTTAGCAATCAGCCCCAGCATTTT
CDR3 protein: CATSDLPIILSNQPQHF
J gene: TRBJ1-5
clone size: many
D gene: -
V gene: TRBV24-1

CDR3 DNA: TGTGCCAGCAGTCCATGGGACAGGGGAAGAAGAAACACCATATATTTT
CDR3 protein: CASSPWDRGRRNTIYF
J gene: TRBJ1-3
clone size: -
D gene: TRBD1
V gene: TRBV12-3/TRBV12-4

CDR3 DNA: TGCGCCAGCAGCTTGGGGGACAGGGGGCTTGGGTATGAGCAGTACTTC
CDR3 protein: CASSLGDRGLGYEQYF
J gene: TRBJ2-7
clone size: many
D gene: TRBD1
V gene: TRBV5-1

CDR3 DNA: TGTGCCAGCAGCTTAGAGGGCGGGGGACCTCCGCGGGCTTTCTTT
CDR3 protein: CASSLEGGGPPRAFF
J gene: TRBJ1-1
clone size: many
D gene: -
V gene: TRBV11-3

CDR3 DNA: TGTGCCAGCGGATTTACGGCACCGACCCAAGAGACCCAGTACTTC
CDR3 protein: CASGFTAPTQETQYF
J gene: TRBJ2-5
clone size: many
D gene: -
V gene: TRBV12-3/TRBV12-4

CDR3 DNA: TGTGCCAGCAGTTTGCCCGGACAGGGAAAAGAGACCCAGTACTTC
CDR3 protein: CASSLPGQGKETQYF
J gene: TRBJ2-5
clone size: many
D gene: TRBD1
V gene: TRBV12-3/TRBV12-4

CDR3 DNA: TGTGCCAGTAGTAAGGACTCCACCGCCTACGAGCAGTACTTC
CDR3 protein: CASSKDSTAYEQYF
J gene: TRBJ2-7
clone size: -
D gene: -
V gene: TRBV19

CDR3 DNA: TGCAGCGCCGGGGAAGCTTTCTTT
CDR3 protein: CSAGEAFF
J gene: TRBJ1-1
clone size: few
D gene: -
V gene: TRBV29-1

CDR3 DNA: TGTGCCAGCACCCCTAGCGGGGGGGTTAGCACAGATACGCAGTATTTT
CDR3 protein: CASTPSGGVSTDTQYF
J gene: TRBJ2-3
clone size: few
D gene: TRBD2
V gene: TRBV2

CDR3 DNA: TGTGCCAGCAGCTTATTCCCCAGTTTGGACGAGCAGTACTTC
CDR3 protein: CASSLFPSLDEQYF
J gene: TRBJ2-7
clone size: many
D gene: -
V gene: TRBV7-2

CDR3 DNA: TGTGCCAGCAGTCTTACAGGGGGCAACACTGAAGCTTTCTTT
CDR3 protein: CASSLTGGNTEAFF
J gene: TRBJ1-1
clone size: many
D gene: TRBD1
V gene: TRBV12-3/TRBV12-4

CDR3 DNA: TGTGCCAGCAGTTACTCGAGGTCTTGGTATAGCAATCAGCCCCAGCATTTT
CDR3 protein: CASSYSRSWYSNQPQHF
J gene: TRBJ1-5
clone size: few
D gene: -
V gene: TRBV6-2/TRBV6-3

CDR3 DNA: TGTGCCAGCTCACCAACAGTACAACTAGCCAAAAACATTAAGTACTTC
CDR3 protein: CASSPTVQLAKNIKYF
J gene: TRBJ2-4
clone size: few
D gene: -
V gene: TRBV18

CDR3 DNA: TGTGCCACCAGCCTATGGGGGGGGGGGGCCAAAAACATTCAGTACTTC
CDR3 protein: CATSLWGGGAKNIQYF
J gene: TRBJ2-4
clone size: -
D gene: TRBD2
V gene: TRBV15

CDR3 DNA: TGCGCCAGCAGGCAGACAGGGAACAGTCTAGCCAAAAACATTCAGTACTTC
CDR3 protein: CASRQTGNSLAKNIQYF
J gene: TRBJ2-4
clone size: many
D gene: TRBD1
V gene: TRBV5-1

CDR3 DNA: TGTGCCAGCAGCCTATTACAGGGGACCTACACTGAAGCTTTCTTT
CDR3 protein: CASSLLQGTYTEAFF
J gene: TRBJ1-1
clone size: many
D gene: TRBD1
V gene: TRBV11-2

CDR3 DNA: TGCGCCAGCAGCTTGGCGACAGGGGCCTACGAGCAGTACTTC
CDR3 protein: CASSLATGAYEQYF
J gene: TRBJ2-7
clone size: -
D gene: TRBD1
V gene: TRBV5-1

CDR3 DNA: TGTGCCAGCAGTTACTCGATCATCCGAGGGGGCTATGGCTACACCTTC
CDR3 protein: CASSYSIIRGGYGYTF
J gene: TRBJ1-2
clone size: many
D gene: -
V gene: TRBV6-2/TRBV6-3

CDR3 DNA: TGTGCCAGCGGGCGGAAAAATCAGCCCCAGCATTTT
CDR3 protein: CASGRKNQPQHF
J gene: TRBJ1-5
clone size: many
D gene: -
V gene: TRBV27

CDR3 DNA: TGTGCCAGCAGCTTAGAGACCTTCACAGGGGGCCACGAGCAGTACTTC
CDR3 protein: CASSLETFTGGHEQYF
J gene: TRBJ2-7
clone size: many
D gene: TRBD1
V gene: TRBV13

CDR3 DNA: TGTGCCAGTAGTCCAACGGACAGGGAGTATGGCTACACCTTC
CDR3 protein: CASSPTDREYGYTF
J gene: TRBJ1-2
clone size: many
D gene: TRBD1
V gene: TRBV19

CDR3 DNA: TGTGCCAGCACCGACGCGGCCTATGTAGGCTACACCTTC
CDR3 protein: CASTDAAYVGYTF
J gene: TRBJ1-2
clone size: many
D gene: -
V gene: TRBV6-2/TRBV6-3

CDR3 DNA: TGCAGTGCTGGACTCGGCGGGGGTAACTACGAGCAGTACTTC
CDR3 protein: CSAGLGGGNYEQYF
J gene: TRBJ2-7
clone size: many
D gene: TRBD2
V gene: TRBV20-1

CDR3 DNA: TGTGCCAGCAGCACCTCCGGGTCTCACTCGGGTTCACCCCTCCACTTT
CDR3 protein: CASSTSGSHSGSPLHF
J gene: TRBJ1-6
clone size: -
D gene: -
V gene: TRBV9

CDR3 DNA: TGTGCCAGCAGCTTATCAGGGCCTTCCTACGAGCAGTACTTC
CDR3 protein: CASSLSGPSYEQYF
J gene: TRBJ2-7
clone size: -
D gene: -
V gene: TRBV11-2

CDR3 DNA: TGTGCCAGCCTCGACCTAGCTTTGGAGACCCAGTACTTC
CDR3 protein: CASLDLALETQYF
J gene: TRBJ2-5
clone size: many
D gene: -
V gene: TRBV19

CDR3 DNA: TGTGCCACCAGCAGCCTAGCGAAAGAGACCCAGTACTTC
CDR3 protein: CATSSLAKETQYF
J gene: TRBJ2-5
clone size: many
D gene: -
V gene: TRBV15

CDR3 DNA: TGTGCCAGCAGCTTAAGTTGGGGTAACGAGCAGTACTTC
CDR3 protein: CASSLSWGNEQYF
J gene: TRBJ2-7
clone size: many
D gene: -
V gene: TRBV7-2

CDR3 DNA: TGTGCCAGCAGTTACCAACCCGGACAGTTCTACGAGCAGTACTTC
CDR3 protein: CASSYQPGQFYEQYF
J gene: TRBJ2-7
clone size: many
D gene: -
V gene: TRBV6-2/TRBV6-3

CDR3 DNA: TGTGCCAGCAGCTTGATGGGGACAGGGGGGTTTAACACCGGGGAGCTGTTTTTT
CDR3 protein: CASSLMGTGGFNTGELFF
J gene: TRBJ2-2
clone size: -
D gene: TRBD1
V gene: TRBV5-4

CDR3 DNA: TGTGCCAGCAGTTACGGACAGGGGGCGGCTAACTATGGCTACACCTTC
CDR3 protein: CASSYGQGAANYGYTF
J gene: TRBJ1-2
clone size: -
D gene: TRBD1
V gene: TRBV6-5

CDR3 DNA: TGTGCCAGCAGTGCTACCGGGACAGGGTACTATGGCTACACCTTC
CDR3 protein: CASSATGTGYYGYTF
J gene: TRBJ1-2
clone size: many
D gene: TRBD1
V gene: TRBV27

CDR3 DNA: TGTGCCAGCAGGAACAATCAGCCCCAGCATTTT
CDR3 protein: CASRNNQPQHF
J gene: TRBJ1-5
clone size: many
D gene: -
V gene: TRBV6-2/TRBV6-3

CDR3 DNA: TGTGCCAGCAGCTTAGACGGTGGGCCGGGAGAGACCCAGTACTTC
CDR3 protein: CASSLDGGPGETQYF
J gene: TRBJ2-5
clone size: many
D gene: -
V gene: TRBV11-2

CDR3 DNA: TGTGCCAGCAGTTTCGGGGGGCGGTGGACTGAAGCTTTCTTT
CDR3 protein: CASSFGGRWTEAFF
J gene: TRBJ1-1
clone size: many
D gene: -
V gene: TRBV27

CDR3 DNA: TGCAGTGCTAGAGATTGGGCAGGGGCGTTTGTACCCTACGAGCAGTACTTC
CDR3 protein: CSARDWAGAFVPYEQYF
J gene: TRBJ2-7
clone size: many
D gene: -
V gene: TRBV20-1

CDR3 DNA: TGTGCCAGCAGCCCCACAGGGGACGAGACCCAGTACTTC
CDR3 protein: CASSPTGDETQYF
J gene: TRBJ2-5
clone size: many
D gene: TRBD1
V gene: TRBV13